One TCR beta chain is described in this entry. The sample comes from a study of control samples from healthy donors and cancer patients. Produced via immunoSEQ multiplex PCR; TCRdb's table is partial and in-frame only. In the table there are 100,000 to 150,000 clones, about 89% of which are singletons. CDR3 size: 14 residues. Germline CDR1 reads SNHLY; CDR2 reads FYNNEI. V shed 2 bases and J 9 bases; nucleotides not matched to a gene: 4. What was sequenced was blood. The chain couples TRBV2 to TRBJ1-6; 7 bases match TRBD1. This receptor was obtained from a man in his sixties in good health. In DNA form, the CDR3 reads TGTGCCAGCAGTGAATCCAGGGGGATTTCACCCCTCCACTTT. Residues: CASSESRGISPLHF.